The 21 T cell receptor beta chains presented below share a single source sample, sequenced in a study of radiotherapy plus CTLA-4 blockade in lung cancer. Measured with immunoSEQ multiplex PCR; TCRdb has only the in-frame clones, and not every one. Here the sample spans some 35,000 clones, 75% to 90% being singletons. The starting material was peripheral blood, obtained from a patient treated with radiotherapy plus ipilimumab. These receptors were obtained from a human donor with non-small cell lung cancer who had stable disease on radiotherapy plus ipilimumab.

The chain employs TRBV9 and TRBJ2-2, with unresolved D. The V end lost 3 bases, the J end lost 5 bases, and 14 bases lay between the germline ends. The CDR3 is 15 residues long. From germline, CDR1 is SGDLS and CDR2 YYNGEE. DNA for the CDR3: TGTGCCAGCAGCGCACTACCTGACCGGACCGGGGAGCTGTTTTTT. Its translation is CASSALPDRTGELFF.

V and J are TRBV7-9 and TRBJ2-7; TRBD1 agrees at 9 bases. Germline-derived CDR1 and CDR2 are SEHNR and FQNEAQ (reference sequence). The CDR3 runs to 12 residues. Germline trimming cut 6 bases from V and 12 bases from J; bases unmatched to any gene: 9. CDR3 sequence reads: CASRLNRGPRYF. The CDR3 nucleotides read TGTGCCAGCAGGTTAAACAGGGGGCCTAGGTACTTC.

The rearrangement uses TRBV14 and TRBJ1-2; TRBD1 might be the D (5 bases). In germline, CDR1 is SGHDN, CDR2 FVKESK. Trimming cost V 0 bases and J 7 bases, with 12 bases left between them. This CDR3 comprises 14 residues. The CDR3 nucleotides are TGTGCCAGCAGCCAAGATGCAGGGAATGGTGGCTACACCTTC. It is translated as CASSQDAGNGGYTF.

The rearrangement uses TRBV5-8 and TRBJ1-2; D uncertain. Germline CDR1 is SGHTS and CDR2 is YDEGEE. This CDR3 spans 14 amino acids. Between the trimmed V and J ends, which lost 2 bases and 6 bases, there was a span of 14 bases. The CDR3 here is CASSFLRADDGYTF. The CDR3 DNA reads TGTGCCAGCAGCTTTCTGCGGGCCGACGATGGCTACACCTTC. The full variable domain, with the rest looked up from reference TRBV5-8 and TRBJ1-2, is EAGVTQSPTHLIKTRGQQATLRCSPISGHTSVYWYQQALGLGLQFLLWYDEGEERNRGNFPPRFSGRQFPNYSSELNVNALELEDSALYLCASSFLRADDGYTFGSGTRLTVV.

The CDR3 DNA follows: TGCGCCAGCAGCCCGGGACTAGCGGGAGCCTCCGGGGAGCTGTTTTTT. Translation gives CASSPGLAGASGELFF. This sequence joins TRBV5-1 and TRBJ2-2; 14 bases are a match to TRBD2. Looked up from germline, CDR1 is SGHRS and CDR2 is YFSETQ. Trimming cost V 4 bases and J 6 bases; bases outside gene matches: 5. The length of the CDR3 is 16 residues.

The chain uses TRBV7-9 and TRBJ1-1; D unclear. This CDR3 region has 14 residues. Trimming shortened V by 6 bases and J by 10 bases, and 21 bases separated the two germline ends. The germline CDR1 and CDR2 sequences are SEHNR and FQNEAQ (reference sequence). Here the CDR3 reads CASSNQSPHVGAFF. CDR3 in DNA: TGTGCCAGCAGTAACCAGTCCCCGCATGTTGGAGCTTTCTTT.

The J gene is TRBJ2-2, the V gene TRBV28, with 8 bases identical to TRBD2. The CDR3 runs 15 residues. Germline-derived CDR1 and CDR2 are MDHEN and SYDVKM. With V trimmed by 2 bases and J by 6 bases, 5 bases remained unmatched. CDR3 in DNA: TGTGCCAGCAGTTTACAGCGGGAGTTTTCCGGGGAGCTGTTTTTT. It specifies CASSLQREFSGELFF.

The chain recombines TRBV18 with TRBJ2-3; 7 bases line up with TRBD1. Trimming took 2 bases from V and 2 from J; bases not matched to a gene: 10. CDR3 size: 17 residues. Per germline, CDR1 KGHSH and CDR2 LQKENI. The CDR3 loop is CASSPTLRDSFTDTQYF. DNA for the CDR3: TGTGCCAGCTCACCAACCCTCCGGGACAGCTTCACAGATACGCAGTATTTT.

The rearrangement uses TRBV10-3 and TRBJ2-5, with 8 bases aligning to TRBD2. The V and J ends lost 4 bases and 2 bases, in that order; junction bases with no gene match: 3. This CDR3 has 14 residues. From germline, CDR1 is ENHRY and CDR2 SYGVKD. CDR3 DNA sequence: TGTGCCATCAGTGTTAGCGGGGAACAAGAGACCCAGTACTTC. It specifies CAISVSGEQETQYF.

The rearrangement joins TRBV5-1 to TRBJ2-1, with 13 bases identical to TRBD2. With V trimmed by 4 bases and J by 11 bases, 9 bases remained unmatched. CDR1 is SGHRS, CDR2 YFSETQ, per germline. The CDR3 extends over 15 amino acids. CDR3 sequence: CASSPWTSGRAKQFF. CDR3 sequence (DNA): TGCGCCAGCAGCCCCTGGACTAGCGGGAGAGCCAAGCAGTTCTTC. The full variable domain, with the rest looked up from reference TRBV5-1 and TRBJ2-1, is KAGVTQTPRYLIKTRGQQVTLSCSPISGHRSVSWYQQTPGQGLQFLFEYFSETQRNKGNFPGRFSGRQFSNSRSEMNVSTLELGDSALYLCASSPWTSGRAKQFFGPGTRLTVL.

The chain combines TRBV4-3 with TRBJ1-4, with D possibly TRBD1 on 5 matching bases. The CDR3 is made up of 14 amino acids. V was pared by 0 bases and J by 6 bases, with 8 bases between. Germline V CDR1 and CDR2: LGHNA, YSLEER. The CDR3 protein is CASSQEQEDEKLFF. CDR3 nucleotides: TGCGCCAGCAGCCAAGAACAGGAAGATGAAAAACTGTTTTTT.

The genes are TRBV23-1 and TRBJ2-1; 7 bases match TRBD1. TRBV23-1 counts as an open reading frame of uncertain function. The junction had 15 bases not matched to a gene; V was cut back by 7 bases and J by 0 bases. CDR3 size: 18 residues. The CDR3 loop is CASTFAVGDSSSYNEQFF. In nucleotides, the CDR3 is TGCGCCAGCACCTTCGCCGTAGGGGACAGCAGCTCCTACAATGAGCAGTTCTTC.

This chain joins TRBV21-1 and TRBJ2-4; TRBD1 is the table's D call and was not checked against the DNA. TRBV21-1 is termed a pseudogene. The CDR3 contains 15 residues. The CDR3 protein is CASSKDGQGANIQYF. The DNA for the CDR3 is TGTGCCAGCAGCAAAGACGGTCAGGGGGCCAACATTCAGTACTTC.

The rearrangement links TRBV11-2 to TRBJ2-5; D is unresolved. With 0 bases removed from V and 1 base from J, the gap between germline ends came to 6 bases. The CDR3 has 14 residues. The germline V gene encodes CDR1 SGHAT and CDR2 FQNNGV. CDR3 in amino acids: CASSLEVAQETQYF. CDR3 DNA: TGTGCCAGCAGCTTAGAAGTGGCCCAAGAGACCCAGTACTTC. Full variable domain (missing parts from reference TRBV11-2 and TRBJ2-5): EAGVAQSPRYKIIEKRQSVAFWCNPISGHATLYWYQQILGQGPKLLIQFQNNGVVDDSQLPKDRFSAERLKGVDSTLKIQPAKLEDSAVYLCASSLEVAQETQYFGPGTRLLVL.

The CDR3 DNA follows: TGTGCCAGCAGCTTACAGGGCGGGGGCTATGGCTACACCTTC. Translating it yields CASSLQGGGYGYTF. The chain recombines TRBV11-2 with TRBJ1-2; possible D gene TRBD1, 5 bases. Trimming left V 2 bases short and J 4 bases short, with 11 bases between. CDR1 SGHAT and CDR2 FQNNGV come from the germline V gene. The CDR3 sequence is 14 residues long.

The rearrangement joins TRBV7-9 to TRBJ2-7; D call uncertain. Germline V gene lookup returns CDR1 SEHNR and CDR2 FQNEAQ (reference sequence). This CDR3 has 15 residues. The V end was cut by 4 bases, the J end by 6 bases, with 19 bases between. Written as DNA, the CDR3 is TGTGCCAGCAGCTCGCCCCTGGGCCGCCCCCTCGAGCAGTACTTC. Translated, it gives CASSSPLGRPLEQYF. The full variable domain, in which reference TRBV7-9 and TRBJ2-7 provide the parts outside the CDR3, is DTGVSQNPRHKITKRGQNVTFRCDPISEHNRLYWYRQTLGQGPEFLTYFQNEAQLEKSRLLSDRFSAERPKGSFSTLEIQRTEQGDSAMYLCASSSPLGRPLEQYFGPGTRLTVT.

The chain recombines TRBV27 with TRBJ2-2; TRBD2 matches at 10 bases. Trimming at V came to 6 bases and at J to 4 bases, leaving 2 bases not matched to a gene. CDR1 MNHEY and CDR2 SMNVEV come from the germline V gene (reference sequence). The CDR3 length is 14 residues. The chain's CDR3 is CASRGLARTGELFF. CDR3 bases: TGTGCCAGCAGGGGACTAGCGCGCACCGGGGAGCTGTTTTTT.

The chain recombines TRBV7-2 with TRBJ2-1; 7 bases line up with TRBD2. The CDR3 covers 18 residues. The junction had 13 bases not matched to a gene; V was cut back by 5 bases and J by 0 bases. From germline, CDR1 is SGHTA and CDR2 FQGNSA. The CDR3, as DNA: TGTGCCAGCAGCACCGCAGGTCCTAGCGGAGGCTCCTACAATGAGCAGTTCTTC. Residues: CASSTAGPSGGSYNEQFF.

This chain uses TRBV5-1 with TRBJ1-4, with 10 bases identical to TRBD1. The V gene's germline CDR1 is SGHRS and CDR2 YFSETQ. Trimming took 0 bases from V and 5 from J; bases not matched to a gene: 4. The CDR3 sequence is 16 residues long. The CDR3 spells CASSLGTDRGNEKLFF. Written as DNA, the CDR3 is TGCGCCAGCAGCTTGGGGACGGACAGGGGGAATGAAAAACTGTTTTTT.

The chain has TRBV19 and TRBJ1-2; 10 bases fit TRBD1. The V gene end was trimmed by 5 bases and the J gene end by 6 bases; junction bases not matched to a gene: 9. The CDR3 runs to 15 residues. Germline V gives CDR1 LNHDA, CDR2 SQIVND (reference sequence). The CDR3 coding sequence is TGTGCCAGTAGTCCCCTGACAGGGGGCAGGGATGGCTACACCTTC. It translates to CASSPLTGGRDGYTF.

The chain couples TRBV19 to TRBJ2-1; D not certain. Germline V gives CDR1 LNHDA, CDR2 SQIVND (reference sequence). The V gene lost 6 bases and the J gene lost 2 bases, with 14 bases spanning the gap. The CDR3 totals 15 residues. The DNA for the CDR3 is TGTGCCAGTAGCCCCACCGCGAGCGCCTACAATGAGCAGTTCTTC. Translation gives CASSPTASAYNEQFF.